This TCR beta chain was identified during a study of cytomegalovirus exposure and HLA in healthy donors. Looked up from germline, CDR1 is ENHRY and CDR2 is SYGVKD. Trimming pared 2 bases from V and 1 base from J, leaving 11 bases between. The CDR3 is 15 residues long. Amplification used 60 Vbeta primers and 13 Jbeta primers. Clones were read by immunoSEQ multiplex PCR, and TCRdb kept only the in-frame ones, dropping some. The sample lists some 90,000 clones, about four fifths occurring once. The receptor comes from a female donor in good health and CMV-seropositive. V usage is TRBV10-3 and J usage is TRBJ2-5; the D gene is possibly TRBD2 (6 bases). Sequencing input: PBMCs. This CDR3 reads CAISEGGPGQETQYF. The CDR3 DNA is TGTGCCATCAGTGAGGGAGGGCCGGGCCAAGAGACCCAGTACTTC.